One and the same sample provided the 10 T cell receptor beta chains below, sequenced in a study of blood T cell repertoires in COVID-19. Some clones are missing from TCRdb's copy, which holds only in-frame ones; the method was immunoSEQ multiplex PCR. The data show some 46,000 clones, with over 75% seen just once and more than 25% held by the top ten. Sequences were obtained from peripheral blood. These receptor sequences come from a woman at least 80 years old with COVID-19, enrolled during active disease.

This clone was observed once. The V gene is TRBV9, the J gene TRBJ2-5; TRBD2 matches at 9 bases. Germline V gives CDR1 SGDLS, CDR2 YYNGEE. V shed 3 bases, J shed 5 bases, and the junction held 11 bases outside the gene matches. The CDR3 has 16 residues. CDR3 residues: CASSAQASGITETQYF. The CDR3 nucleotides read TGTGCCAGCAGCGCTCAAGCTAGCGGGATTACGGAGACCCAGTACTTC. Full variable domain (outside the CDR3, taken from reference TRBV9 and TRBJ2-5): DSGVTQTPKHLITATGQRVTLRCSPRSGDLSVYWYQQSLDQGLQFLIQYYNGEERAKGNILERFSAQQFPDLHSELNLSSLELGDSALYFCASSAQASGITETQYFGPGTRLLVL.

The chain recombines TRBV7-2 with TRBJ1-2; possibly TRBD1 for D (6 bases). This CDR3 spans 15 amino acids. Looked up from germline, CDR1 is SGHTA and CDR2 is FQGNSA. V was pared by 4 bases and J by 2 bases, with 14 bases between. For the CDR3, the DNA is TGTGCCAGCAGCTCCTGGGGCAGGGGCAACTATGGCTACACCTTC. This gives the protein CASSSWGRGNYGYTF.

The chain employs TRBV2 and TRBJ2-7; TRBD2 might be the D (7 bases). Germline-derived CDR1 and CDR2 are SNHLY and FYNNEI. The CDR3 totals 15 residues. Trimming cost V 4 bases and J 0 bases, with 13 bases left between them. In nucleotides, the CDR3 is TGTGCCAGCAGTGGGGGGGGGCGCAACTCCTACGAGCAGTACTTC. Its protein is CASSGGGRNSYEQYF.

This chain joins TRBV18 and TRBJ2-7; 10 positions match TRBD2. Germline V gene sequence: CDR1 KGHSH, CDR2 LQKENI. There are 15 residues in the CDR3. The V gene end was trimmed by 3 bases and the J gene end by 3 bases; junction bases not matched to a gene: 5. CDR3 sequence: CASSPGSSGGYEQYF. The CDR3 nucleotides read TGTGCCAGCTCACCGGGCTCTAGCGGGGGCTACGAGCAGTACTTC.

This chain uses TRBV7-9 with TRBJ2-4; 7 bases line up with TRBD1. There are 15 residues in the CDR3. The V gene end was trimmed by 1 base and the J gene end by 4 bases; junction bases not matched to a gene: 4. The germline V gene encodes CDR1 SEHNR and CDR2 FQNEAQ (reference sequence). The CDR3 DNA is TGTGCCAGCAGCTTAGAAGGGGGCTCGAAAAACATTCAGTACTTC. It codes for CASSLEGGSKNIQYF. Drawing the rest from reference TRBV7-9 and TRBJ2-4, the complete variable domain is DTGVSQNPRHKITKRGQNVTFRCDPISEHNRLYWYRQTLGQGPEFLTYFQNEAQLEKSRLLSDRFSAERPKGSFSTLEIQRTEQGDSAMYLCASSLEGGSKNIQYFGAGTRLSVL.

The CDR3 DNA sequence: TGTGCCAGCAGCAAGGGACTAGCCAGCAACGAGCAGTACTTC. The encoded protein is CASSKGLASNEQYF. V gene TRBV7-2 combines with J gene TRBJ2-7; 9 nucleotides agree with TRBD2. The CDR3 runs 14 residues. Germline V gene sequence: CDR1 SGHTA, CDR2 FQGNSA. J gave up 5 bases and V 5 bases, and 7 bases lay outside the gene matches.

The CDR3 DNA reads as TGTGCCAGCAGCCAACGCGAGGGAAACACCATATATTTT. Translating gives CASSQREGNTIYF. The chain uses TRBV3-1 (or the pseudogene TRBV3-2) and TRBJ1-3, with D uncertain. The CDR3 covers 13 residues. Germline V gene lookup returns CDR1 LGHDT and CDR2 YNNKEL (reference sequence). The ends were cut back, 2 bases at V and 4 bases at J, with 6 bases in the middle.

This clone was seen once. The J gene is TRBJ1-2, the V gene TRBV25-1; weak D call: TRBD1 (6 bases). The germline V and J ends were trimmed by 2 bases and 5 bases, with 6 bases remaining between them. The CDR3 spans 12 residues. CDR1 and CDR2 from the germline V gene are MGHDK and SYGVNS. This CDR3 reads CASSEQGYGYTF. As DNA, the CDR3 is TGTGCCAGCAGTGAACAGGGGTATGGCTACACCTTC.

The chain employs TRBV7-6 and TRBJ2-1, with D possibly TRBD2 on 6 matching bases. Germline assignment: CDR1 SGHVS and CDR2 FNYEAQ. The CDR3 has 12 residues. V lost 11 bases to trimming and J lost 6 bases, with 14 bases between them. The CDR3 coding sequence is TGTGCCTGCGGGACCGGACTCAATGAGCAGTTCTTC. Its translation: CACGTGLNEQFF.

This clone has a single count. Other nucleotide sequences from this sample produce the same CDR3. The CDR3 reads CASSLGGNYGYTF. Written as DNA, the CDR3 is TGTGCCAGCAGTTTAGGGGGCAACTATGGCTACACCTTC. The rearrangement uses TRBV12-3 or TRBV12-4 and TRBJ1-2; the D gene is possibly TRBD1 (5 bases). This CDR3 is 13 amino acids long. V was trimmed by 1 base and J by 2 bases, leaving 5 bases between them.